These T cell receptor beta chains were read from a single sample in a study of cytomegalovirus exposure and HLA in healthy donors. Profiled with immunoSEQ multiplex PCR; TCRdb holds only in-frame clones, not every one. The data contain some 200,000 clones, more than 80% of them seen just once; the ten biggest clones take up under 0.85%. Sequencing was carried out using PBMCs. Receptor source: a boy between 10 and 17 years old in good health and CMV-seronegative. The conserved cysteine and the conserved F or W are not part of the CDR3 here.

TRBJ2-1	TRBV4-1	ASSQAWSGVSYNEQF
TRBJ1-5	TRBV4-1	ASSQTDREHQPQH
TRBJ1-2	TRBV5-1	ASSKQGSYGYT
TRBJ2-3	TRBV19	ASTPVIEKTDTQY
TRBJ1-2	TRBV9	ASSVALVGENYGYT
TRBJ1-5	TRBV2	ASSETGHFQPQH
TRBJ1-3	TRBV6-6	ASSSVGGSSGNTIY
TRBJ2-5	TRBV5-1	ASSLASVQETQY
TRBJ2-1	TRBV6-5	ASSPGQGFNEQF
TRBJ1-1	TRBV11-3	ASSPTDVSMNTEAF
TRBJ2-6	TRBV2	ASSDPVLEDHSGANVLT
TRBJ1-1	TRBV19	ASSIGQINTEAF
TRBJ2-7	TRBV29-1	SVKLAVSYEQY
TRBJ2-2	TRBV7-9	VSSRSGGVHTGELF
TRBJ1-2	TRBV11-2	ASRNTGAVGYT
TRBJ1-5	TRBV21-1	ASSTTSGTGHDQPQH
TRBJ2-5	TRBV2	ASRGGRETQY
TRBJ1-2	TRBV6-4	ASSDYRGYT
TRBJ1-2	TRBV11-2	ASSLDLTPGANYGYT
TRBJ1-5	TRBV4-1	ASSQGPGINSNQPQH
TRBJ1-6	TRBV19	ASSMIRDRGSPLH
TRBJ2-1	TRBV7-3	ASSLTTGVNNEQF
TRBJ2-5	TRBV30	AWSVSGTSGVRQTQY
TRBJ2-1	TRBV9	ASSVAGRRERINEQF
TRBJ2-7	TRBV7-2	ASSSTSGSHHEQY
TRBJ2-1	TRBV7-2	ASSYPGTHREQF
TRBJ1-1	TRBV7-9	ASSSPGQGPSTEAF
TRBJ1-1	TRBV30	AWSRTAKNTEAF
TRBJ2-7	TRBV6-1	ASRTGGYEQY
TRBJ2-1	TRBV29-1	SVEFSGSPEDEQF
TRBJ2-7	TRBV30	AWTGELSGRTYEQY
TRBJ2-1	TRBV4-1	ASSRDGAGTSGRNEQF
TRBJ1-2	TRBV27	ASRPTGKDYGYT
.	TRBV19	ASSIGTSASYEQY
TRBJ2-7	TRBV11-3	ASSPRRDRVHEQY
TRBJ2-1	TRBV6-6	ASRTSGGSYNEQF
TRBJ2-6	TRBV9	ASSSQSGQETYGANVLT
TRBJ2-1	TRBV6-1	ASSEGRTSSYNEQF
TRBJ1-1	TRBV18	ASSQGAAEAF
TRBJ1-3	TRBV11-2	ASSLEGASGNTIY
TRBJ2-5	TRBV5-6	ASSFGTVEETQY
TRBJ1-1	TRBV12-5	ASGLGSVRAPEAF
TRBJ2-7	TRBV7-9	SSSSPTSGSRGSYEQY
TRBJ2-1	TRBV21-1	ASSKDVQDTYNEQF
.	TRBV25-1	ASSNSYEQY
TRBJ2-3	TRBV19	ASRRAGDVTDTQY
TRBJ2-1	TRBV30	AWSVGGKILEQF
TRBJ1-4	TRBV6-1	ASSTGGGGEKLF